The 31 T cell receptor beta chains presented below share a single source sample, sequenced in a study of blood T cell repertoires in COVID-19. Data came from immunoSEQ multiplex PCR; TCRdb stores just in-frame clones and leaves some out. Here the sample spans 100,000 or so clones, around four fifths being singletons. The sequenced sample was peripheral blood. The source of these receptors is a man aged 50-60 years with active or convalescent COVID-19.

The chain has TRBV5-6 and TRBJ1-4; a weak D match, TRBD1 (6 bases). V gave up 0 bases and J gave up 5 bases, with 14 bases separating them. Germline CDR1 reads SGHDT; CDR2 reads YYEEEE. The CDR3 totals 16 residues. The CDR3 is CASSLGKTGRNEKLFF. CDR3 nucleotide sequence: TGTGCCAGCAGCTTGGGAAAGACAGGACGAAATGAAAAACTGTTTTTT. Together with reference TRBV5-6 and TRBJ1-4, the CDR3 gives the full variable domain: DAGVTQSPTHLIKTRGQQVTLRCSPKSGHDTVSWYQQALGQGPQFIFQYYEEEERQRGNFPDRFSGHQFPNYSSELNVNALLLGDSALYLCASSLGKTGRNEKLFFGSGTQLSVL.

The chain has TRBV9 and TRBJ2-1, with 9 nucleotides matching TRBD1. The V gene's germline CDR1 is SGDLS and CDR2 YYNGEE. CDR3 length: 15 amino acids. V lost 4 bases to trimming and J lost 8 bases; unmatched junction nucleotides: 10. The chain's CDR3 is CASSQLDRGRDEQFF. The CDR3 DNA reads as TGTGCCAGCAGCCAATTGGACAGGGGTAGGGATGAGCAGTTCTTC.

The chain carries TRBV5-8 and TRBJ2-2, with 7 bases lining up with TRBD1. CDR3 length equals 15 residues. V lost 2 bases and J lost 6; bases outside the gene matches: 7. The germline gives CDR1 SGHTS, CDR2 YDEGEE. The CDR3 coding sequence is TGTGCCAGCAGCTTCGAAAGGGGGCTAGCCGGGGAGCTGTTTTTT. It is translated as CASSFERGLAGELFF.

CDR3: CASSLLRGQPQHF. The CDR3 DNA follows: TGTGCCAGCAGTTTGTTAAGGGGTCAGCCCCAGCATTTT. This rearrangement joins TRBV27 to TRBJ1-5; D is possibly TRBD1 (5 bases). V was cut by 3 bases and J by 6 bases, with 9 bases left in between. Germline V gene data show CDR1 as MNHEY and CDR2 as SMNVEV (reference sequence). CDR3 length equals 13 residues.

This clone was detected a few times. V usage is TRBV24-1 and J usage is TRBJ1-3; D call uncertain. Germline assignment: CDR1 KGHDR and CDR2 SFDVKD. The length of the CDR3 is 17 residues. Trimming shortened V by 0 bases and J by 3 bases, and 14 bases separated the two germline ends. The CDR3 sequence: CATSDLLTERNGNTIYF. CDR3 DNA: TGTGCCACCAGTGATTTGCTAACAGAGAGAAATGGAAACACCATATATTTT.

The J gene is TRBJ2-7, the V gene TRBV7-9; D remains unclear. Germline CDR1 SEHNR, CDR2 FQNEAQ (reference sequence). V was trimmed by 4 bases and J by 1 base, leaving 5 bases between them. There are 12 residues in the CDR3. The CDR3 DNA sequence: TGTGCCAGCAGCTCGGTTTCCTACGAGCAGTACTTC. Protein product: CASSSVSYEQYF.

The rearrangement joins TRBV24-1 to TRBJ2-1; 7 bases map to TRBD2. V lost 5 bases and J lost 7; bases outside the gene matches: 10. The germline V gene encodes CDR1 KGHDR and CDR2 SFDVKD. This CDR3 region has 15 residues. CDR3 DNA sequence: TGTGCCACCAGTGGAAGGGAGGGCCCGGGGAATGAGCAGTTCTTC. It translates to CATSGREGPGNEQFF.

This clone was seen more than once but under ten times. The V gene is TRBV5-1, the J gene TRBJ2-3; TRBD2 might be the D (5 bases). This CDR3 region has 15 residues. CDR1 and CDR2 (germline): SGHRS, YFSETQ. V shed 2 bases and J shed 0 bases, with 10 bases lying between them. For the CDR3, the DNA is TGCGCCAGCAGCTTCGGTGGCGGGAGCACAGATACGCAGTATTTT. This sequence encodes CASSFGGGSTDTQYF.

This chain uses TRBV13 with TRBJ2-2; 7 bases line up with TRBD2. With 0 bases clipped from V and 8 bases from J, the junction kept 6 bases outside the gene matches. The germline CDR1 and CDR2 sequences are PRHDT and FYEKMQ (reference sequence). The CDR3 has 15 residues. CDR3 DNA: TGTGCCAGCAGCTTAGGTGGACTAGGAACTGGGGAGCTGTTTTTT. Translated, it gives CASSLGGLGTGELFF.

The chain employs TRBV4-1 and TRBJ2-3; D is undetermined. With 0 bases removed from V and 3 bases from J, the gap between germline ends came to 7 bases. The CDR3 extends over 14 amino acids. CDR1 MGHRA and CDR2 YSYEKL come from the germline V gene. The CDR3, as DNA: TGCGCCAGCAGCCAAGAATCTAGTACAGATACGCAGTATTTT. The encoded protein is CASSQESSTDTQYF.

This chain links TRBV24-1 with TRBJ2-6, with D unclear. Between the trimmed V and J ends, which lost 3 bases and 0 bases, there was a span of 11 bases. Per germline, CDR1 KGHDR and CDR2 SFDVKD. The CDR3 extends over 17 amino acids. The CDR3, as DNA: TGTGCCACCAGTGATGGCTCAGTACACTCTGGGGCCAACGTCCTGACTTTC. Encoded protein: CATSDGSVHSGANVLTF.

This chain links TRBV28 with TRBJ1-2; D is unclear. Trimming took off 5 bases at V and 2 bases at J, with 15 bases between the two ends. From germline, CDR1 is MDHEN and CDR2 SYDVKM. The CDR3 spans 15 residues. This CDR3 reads CASSPGGRVNYGYTF. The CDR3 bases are TGTGCCAGCAGTCCGGGAGGTCGGGTCAACTATGGCTACACCTTC.

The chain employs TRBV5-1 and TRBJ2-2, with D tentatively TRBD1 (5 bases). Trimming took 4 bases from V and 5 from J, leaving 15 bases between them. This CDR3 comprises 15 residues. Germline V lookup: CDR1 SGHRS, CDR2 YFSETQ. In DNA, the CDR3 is TGCGCCAGCAGCCTCACCGACAGAGAGACCGGGGAGCTGTTTTTT. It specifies CASSLTDRETGELFF.

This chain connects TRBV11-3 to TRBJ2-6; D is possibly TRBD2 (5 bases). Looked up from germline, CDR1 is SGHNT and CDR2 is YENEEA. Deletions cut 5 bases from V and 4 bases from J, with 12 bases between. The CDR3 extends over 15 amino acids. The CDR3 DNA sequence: TGTGCCAGCAGCCCCAACAGCGGCGGGGCCAACGTCCTGACTTTC. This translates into CASSPNSGGANVLTF.

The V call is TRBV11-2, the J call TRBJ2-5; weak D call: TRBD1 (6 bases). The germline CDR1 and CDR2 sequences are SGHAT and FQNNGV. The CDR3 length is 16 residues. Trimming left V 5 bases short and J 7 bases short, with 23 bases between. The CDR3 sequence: CASSLGRNRDLGTQYF. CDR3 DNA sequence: TGTGCCAGCAGCCTCGGACGCAACAGGGACCTCGGGACCCAGTACTTC.

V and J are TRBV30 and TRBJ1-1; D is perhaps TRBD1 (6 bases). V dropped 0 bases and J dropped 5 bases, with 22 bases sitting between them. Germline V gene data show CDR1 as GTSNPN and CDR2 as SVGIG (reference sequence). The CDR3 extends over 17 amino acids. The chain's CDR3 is CAWSVKLGRGVRTEAFF. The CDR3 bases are TGTGCCTGGAGTGTAAAATTGGGCAGGGGCGTTCGGACTGAAGCTTTCTTT. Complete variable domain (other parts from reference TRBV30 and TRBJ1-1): SQTIHQWPATLVQPVGSPLSLECTVEGTSNPNLYWYRQAAGRGLQLLFYSVGIGQISSEVPQNLSASRPQDRQFILSSKKLLLSDSGFYLCAWSVKLGRGVRTEAFFGQGTRLTVV.

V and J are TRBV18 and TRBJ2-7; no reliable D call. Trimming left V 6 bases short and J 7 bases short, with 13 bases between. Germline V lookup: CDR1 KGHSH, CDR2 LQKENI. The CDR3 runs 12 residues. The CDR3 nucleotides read TGTGCCAGCTCCCTTGGGTCTAGTGAGCAGTACTTC. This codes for CASSLGSSEQYF. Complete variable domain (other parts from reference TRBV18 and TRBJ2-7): NAGVMQNPRHLVRRRGQEARLRCSPMKGHSHVYWYRQLPEEGLKFMVYLQKENIIDESGMPKERFSAEFPKEGPSILRIQQVVRGDSAAYFCASSLGSSEQYFGPGTRLTVT.

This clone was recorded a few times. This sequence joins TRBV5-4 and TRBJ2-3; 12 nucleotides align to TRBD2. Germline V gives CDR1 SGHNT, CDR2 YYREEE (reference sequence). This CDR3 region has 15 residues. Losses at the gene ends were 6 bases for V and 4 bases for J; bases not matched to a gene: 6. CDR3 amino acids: CASNLAGGRADTQYF. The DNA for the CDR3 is TGTGCCAGCAACCTAGCGGGAGGGCGGGCAGATACGCAGTATTTT.

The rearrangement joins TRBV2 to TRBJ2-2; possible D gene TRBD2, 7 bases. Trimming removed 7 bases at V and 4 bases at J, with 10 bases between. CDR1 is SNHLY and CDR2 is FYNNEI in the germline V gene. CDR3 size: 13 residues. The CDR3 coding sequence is TGTGCCAGCAACAGGGAGGGCACCGGGGAGCTGTTTTTT. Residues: CASNREGTGELFF. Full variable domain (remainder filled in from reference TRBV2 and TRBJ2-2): EPEVTQTPSHQVTQMGQEVILRCVPISNHLYFYWYRQILGQKVEFLVSFYNNEISEKSEIFDDQFSVERPDGSNFTLKIRSTKLEDSAMYFCASNREGTGELFFGEGSRLTVL.

CDR3 nucleotide sequence: TGTGCCACCAGTGATCGGACTAGCGGGAGCCGTGAGCAGTTCTTC. This gives the protein CATSDRTSGSREQFF. The chain has TRBV24-1 and TRBJ2-1; TRBD2 agrees at 13 bases. The germline CDR1 and CDR2 sequences are KGHDR and SFDVKD. CDR3 size: 15 residues. V dropped 3 bases and J dropped 9; count of bases not matched to a gene: 4.

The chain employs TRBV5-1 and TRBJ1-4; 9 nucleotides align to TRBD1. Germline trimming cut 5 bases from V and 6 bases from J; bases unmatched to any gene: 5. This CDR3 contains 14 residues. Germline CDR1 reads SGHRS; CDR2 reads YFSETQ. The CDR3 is CASSSGQGHEKLFF. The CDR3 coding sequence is TGCGCCAGCAGTTCGGGACAGGGTCATGAAAAACTGTTTTTT.

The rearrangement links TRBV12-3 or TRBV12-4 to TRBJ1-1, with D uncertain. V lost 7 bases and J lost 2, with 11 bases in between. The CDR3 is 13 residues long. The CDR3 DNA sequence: TGTGCCAGCAATACAGACACAAACACTGAAGCTTTCTTT. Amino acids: CASNTDTNTEAFF.

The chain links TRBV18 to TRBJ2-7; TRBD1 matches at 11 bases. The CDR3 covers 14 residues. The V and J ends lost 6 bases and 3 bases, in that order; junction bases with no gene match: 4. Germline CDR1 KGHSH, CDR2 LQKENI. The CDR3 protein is CASSLGQGDYEQYF. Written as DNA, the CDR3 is TGTGCCAGCTCCCTGGGACAGGGGGACTACGAGCAGTACTTC.

This CDR3 is CASGLPGANVLTF. In DNA, the CDR3 is TGTGCCAGCGGCCTTCCTGGGGCCAACGTCCTGACTTTC. The V and J genes are TRBV11-2 and TRBJ2-6; D is unresolved. Trimming stripped 8 bases from V and 2 bases from J, with 7 bases between. The germline V gene encodes CDR1 SGHAT and CDR2 FQNNGV. The CDR3 has 13 residues.

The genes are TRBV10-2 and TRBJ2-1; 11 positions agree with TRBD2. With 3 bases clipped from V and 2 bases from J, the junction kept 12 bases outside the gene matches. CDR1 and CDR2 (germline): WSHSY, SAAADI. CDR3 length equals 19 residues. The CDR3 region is CASSDTSGRQVGAYNEQFF. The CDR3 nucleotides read TGCGCCAGCAGTGACACTAGCGGGAGACAGGTTGGAGCCTACAATGAGCAGTTCTTC.

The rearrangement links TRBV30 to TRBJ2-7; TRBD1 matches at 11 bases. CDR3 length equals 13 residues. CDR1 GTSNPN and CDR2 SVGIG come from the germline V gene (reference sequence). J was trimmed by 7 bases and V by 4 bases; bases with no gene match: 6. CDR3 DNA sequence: TGTGCCTGGACCGGACAGGGGGCCGGTGAGCAGTACTTC. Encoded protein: CAWTGQGAGEQYF.

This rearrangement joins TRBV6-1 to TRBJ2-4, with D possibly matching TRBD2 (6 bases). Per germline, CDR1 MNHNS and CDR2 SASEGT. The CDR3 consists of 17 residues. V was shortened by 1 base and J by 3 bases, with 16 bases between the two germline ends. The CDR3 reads CASSEGVWEDYKNIQYF. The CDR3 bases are TGTGCCAGCAGTGAAGGCGTGTGGGAGGACTACAAAAACATTCAGTACTTC.

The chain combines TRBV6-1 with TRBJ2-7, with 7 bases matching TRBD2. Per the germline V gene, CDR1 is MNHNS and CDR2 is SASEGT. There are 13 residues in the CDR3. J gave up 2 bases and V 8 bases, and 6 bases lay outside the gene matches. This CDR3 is CASGLAATYEQYF. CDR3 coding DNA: TGTGCCAGCGGGCTAGCGGCTACCTACGAGCAGTACTTC.

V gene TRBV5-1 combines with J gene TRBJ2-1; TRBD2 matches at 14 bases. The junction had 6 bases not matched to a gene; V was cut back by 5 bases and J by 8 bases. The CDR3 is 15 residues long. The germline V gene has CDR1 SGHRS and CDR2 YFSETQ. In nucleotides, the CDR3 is TGCGCCAGCAGGACGGGACTAGCGGGAGCTCATGAGCAGTTCTTC. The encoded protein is CASRTGLAGAHEQFF.

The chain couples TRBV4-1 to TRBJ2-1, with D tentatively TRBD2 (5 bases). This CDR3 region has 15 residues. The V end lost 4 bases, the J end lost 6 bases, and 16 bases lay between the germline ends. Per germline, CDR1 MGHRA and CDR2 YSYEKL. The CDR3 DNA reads TGCGCCAGCAGCCGGAGGTCAGTGGGCGGCAATGAGCAGTTCTTC. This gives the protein CASSRRSVGGNEQFF.

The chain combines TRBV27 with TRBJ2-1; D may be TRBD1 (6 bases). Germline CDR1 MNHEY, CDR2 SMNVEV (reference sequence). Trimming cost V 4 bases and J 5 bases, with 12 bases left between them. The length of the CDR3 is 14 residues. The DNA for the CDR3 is TGTGCCAGCAGTTCCCTGACAGGCCACAATGAGCAGTTCTTC. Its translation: CASSSLTGHNEQFF.